The 18 T cell receptor beta chains presented below share a single source sample, sequenced in a study of shared clonotypes between healthy human individuals. Method: immunoSEQ multiplex PCR; TCRdb's copy keeps in-frame clones and lacks some. The sample lists 2 million to 2.5 million clones; nearly 97% were seen once. Sequencing was done on a sample of naive CD4+ T cells sorted from blood. Indicated subset: CD45RA+ positively selected. Every receptor here comes from a man in his late teens or twenties in good health.

This chain links TRBV2 with TRBJ2-5, with D perhaps TRBD1 (5 bases). V lost 6 bases and J lost 3, with 14 bases in between. There are 14 residues in the CDR3. The germline CDR1 and CDR2 sequences are SNHLY and FYNNEI. Written as DNA, the CDR3 is TGTGCCAGCAGGCTGACAGTGTCGAAAGAGACCCAGTACTTC. Translated: CASRLTVSKETQYF.

CDR3 DNA: TGTGCCAGCAGTTACTCTGCAGAGCTAGCCAAAAACATTCAGTACTTC. This translates into CASSYSAELAKNIQYF. The J gene is TRBJ2-4, the V gene TRBV6-5; D is uncertain. This CDR3 comprises 16 residues. Germline V gives CDR1 MNHEY, CDR2 SVGAGI. V lost 0 bases and J 0 bases, leaving 9 bases between the germline ends.

The chain is built from TRBV9 and TRBJ1-2; 7 bases are a match to TRBD1. The CDR3 is 15 residues long. Trimming took 3 bases from V and 8 from J; bases not matched to a gene: 13. The germline CDR1 and CDR2 sequences are SGDLS and YYNGEE. CDR3 region: CASSGGLQGGAGYTF. The CDR3 nucleotides are TGTGCCAGCAGCGGCGGACTTCAGGGGGGCGCAGGCTACACCTTC.

The chain has TRBV10-3 and TRBJ2-3; D might be TRBD1 or TRBD2, each matching 5 bases. Between the trimmed V and J ends, which lost 10 bases and 4 bases, there was a span of 21 bases. Germline V gene sequence: CDR1 ENHRY, CDR2 SYGVKD. The CDR3 loop spans 15 amino acids. CDR3 sequence (DNA): TGTGCCACCGCACGGGGTGGGGCCCTGGCAGATACGCAGTATTTT. Protein sequence: CATARGGALADTQYF.

V usage is TRBV6-5 and J usage is TRBJ2-5, with D unresolved. Trimming took 7 bases from V and 2 from J, leaving 11 bases between them. This CDR3 has 13 amino acids. From germline, CDR1 is MNHEY and CDR2 SVGAGI. The CDR3 here is CASTKHFQETQYF. The CDR3 DNA reads TGTGCCAGCACTAAACACTTTCAAGAGACCCAGTACTTC.

This rearrangement joins TRBV28 to TRBJ1-2; 7 bases align to TRBD1. Germline V lookup: CDR1 MDHEN, CDR2 SYDVKM. The trim removed 4 bases at V and 6 bases at J, leaving 11 bases unmatched. The length of the CDR3 is 15 residues. CDR3 in DNA: TGTGCCAGCAGTTATGCGAGGGGGCGCGTGGATGGCTACACCTTC. Translation gives CASSYARGRVDGYTF.

V is TRBV6-1 and J is TRBJ2-7; D unclear. In germline, CDR1 is MNHNS, CDR2 SASEGT. V was pared by 0 bases and J by 0 bases, with 12 bases between. There are 16 residues in the CDR3. The CDR3 sequence is CASSEAFSGSSYEQYF. CDR3 nucleotides: TGTGCCAGCAGTGAAGCGTTTTCGGGCAGCTCCTACGAGCAGTACTTC.

V usage is TRBV7-8 and J usage is TRBJ2-1; a possible D gene is TRBD2 (6 bases). The germline CDR1 and CDR2 sequences are SGHVS and FQNEAQ. Between the trimmed V and J ends, which lost 5 bases and 4 bases, there was a span of 15 bases. CDR3 size: 15 residues. CDR3 sequence: CASSPQASVYNEQFF. CDR3 in DNA: TGTGCCAGCAGCCCCCAAGCTAGCGTGTACAATGAGCAGTTCTTC.

This clone was observed a single time. V is TRBV10-3 and J is TRBJ2-7, with TRBD1 identical over 8 bases. CDR1 is ENHRY and CDR2 is SYGVKD in the germline V gene. Trimming cost V 2 bases and J 4 bases; bases outside gene matches: 4. This CDR3 has 14 amino acids. CDR3 DNA: TGTGCCATCAGTGAGCGAAGGACAGGGTACGAGCAGTACTTC. It encodes CAISERRTGYEQYF.

V and J are TRBV14 and TRBJ2-2; perhaps TRBD1 as D (5 bases). The CDR3 runs to 15 residues. Germline CDR1 is SGHDN and CDR2 is FVKESK. V was shortened by 5 bases and J by 1 base, with 11 bases between the two germline ends. For the CDR3, the DNA is TGTGCCAGCAGCTTACAGGTGATGAACACCGGGGAGCTGTTTTTT. Translating gives CASSLQVMNTGELFF. Filled out from reference TRBV14 and TRBJ2-2, the complete variable domain reads EAGVTQFPSHSVIEKGQTVTLRCDPISGHDNLYWYRRVMGKEIKFLLHFVKESKQDESGMPNNRFLAERTGGTYSTLKVQPAELEDSGVYFCASSLQVMNTGELFFGEGSRLTVL.

The count of this clone is one. The chain joins TRBV5-1 to TRBJ2-3; 8 nucleotides align to TRBD2. The germline V gene encodes CDR1 SGHRS and CDR2 YFSETQ. CDR3 length: 14 residues. The V segment lost 1 base and the J segment 5 bases; nucleotides outside the gene matches: 3. DNA of the CDR3: TGCGCCAGCAGCTTGCGGGGGGGGCGAGATACGCAGTATTTT. This encodes CASSLRGGRDTQYF.

The gene calls are TRBV6-1 and TRBJ1-1; D is ambiguous. The CDR3 has 12 amino acids. CDR1 MNHNS and CDR2 SASEGT come from the germline V gene. Trimming took 3 bases from V and 6 from J, leaving 8 bases between them. DNA for the CDR3: TGTGCCAGCAGTGATTTGGGATCTGAAGCTTTCTTT. Its translation is CASSDLGSEAFF.

This clone has only a few counts. The V call is TRBV2, the J call TRBJ2-5, with D hard to call. From germline, CDR1 is SNHLY and CDR2 FYNNEI. The CDR3 loop spans 9 amino acids. The V gene lost 11 bases and the J gene lost 7 bases, with 8 bases spanning the gap. CDR3 DNA: TGTGCCTCCGGATGGACCCAGTACTTC. It translates to CASGWTQYF.

This chain links TRBV7-9 with TRBJ2-7, with 12 positions matching TRBD1. Germline CDR1 SEHNR, CDR2 FQNEAQ (reference sequence). The ends lost 4 bases at V and 6 bases at J; junction bases unmatched: 7. The CDR3 is made up of 15 amino acids. CDR3 in amino acids: CASSSPGQGAIEQYF. The CDR3 bases are TGTGCCAGCAGCTCCCCGGGACAGGGGGCAATCGAGCAGTACTTC.

J is TRBJ2-5 and V is TRBV27; 14 bases fit TRBD2. The V gene's germline CDR1 is MNHEY and CDR2 SMNVEV (reference sequence). This CDR3 is built from 19 residues. V shed 4 bases and J 2 bases; nucleotides not matched to a gene: 12. CDR3 DNA: TGTGCCAGCAGTTCCATGGCTTGGACTAGCGGGGGGCCGCAAGAGACCCAGTACTTC. Residues: CASSSMAWTSGGPQETQYF.

The V call is TRBV11-2, the J call TRBJ2-7, with D possibly matching TRBD2 (6 bases). CDR3 length equals 16 residues. The ends were cut back, 8 bases at V and 0 bases at J, with 20 bases in the middle. The germline V gene encodes CDR1 SGHAT and CDR2 FQNNGV. The CDR3 is CASAFPEEGSSYEQYF. The CDR3 nucleotides read TGTGCCAGCGCCTTCCCCGAGGAGGGGAGCTCCTACGAGCAGTACTTC.

In nucleotides, the CDR3 is TGTGCCTGGAGAACGGACAGGAACACTGAAGCTTTCTTT. Translation: CAWRTDRNTEAFF. The chain is built from TRBV30 and TRBJ1-1; a weak D match, TRBD1 (6 bases). V lost 3 bases to trimming and J lost 1 base, with 9 bases between them. The CDR3 loop spans 13 amino acids. Germline-derived CDR1 and CDR2 are GTSNPN and SVGIG (reference sequence).

This clone has a handful of counts. This rearrangement joins TRBV30 to TRBJ1-1; D remains ambiguous. V lost 6 bases, J lost 6 bases, and 17 bases lay in between. The CDR3 is 13 amino acids. Germline-derived CDR1 and CDR2 are GTSNPN and SVGIG (reference sequence). CDR3 bases: TGTGCCTGCTCAGAAGCCAAAGTCCCTGAAGCTTTCTTT. Its translation: CACSEAKVPEAFF. Filled out from reference TRBV30 and TRBJ1-1, the complete variable domain reads SQTIHQWPATLVQPVGSPLSLECTVEGTSNPNLYWYRQAAGRGLQLLFYSVGIGQISSEVPQNLSASRPQDRQFILSSKKLLLSDSGFYLCACSEAKVPEAFFGQGTRLTVV.